One and the same sample provided the 21 T cell receptor beta chains below, sequenced in a study of T cell clonotyping in hematopoietic cell transplantation. The time point: recipient sample about 28 days before transplant, after cytoreduction. The method was immunoSEQ multiplex PCR; TCRdb's version includes in-frame clones alone and lacks a portion of them. Of some 40,000 clones in the sample, about 85% were seen once. This specimen was peripheral blood mononuclear cells, taken before stem cell transplant. The receptors were gathered from a man aged 55 to 70 with acute myeloid leukemia. Some clones in this sample may be carry-over from other donors' samples.

The rearrangement uses TRBV2 and TRBJ1-1; D is possibly TRBD1 (6 bases). Trimming shortened V by 4 bases and J by 1 base, and 10 bases separated the two germline ends. The CDR3 contains 14 residues. The germline V gene encodes CDR1 SNHLY and CDR2 FYNNEI. DNA for the CDR3: TGTGCCAGCAGTGTCGACAGGTCGAACACTGAAGCTTTCTTT. Its protein is CASSVDRSNTEAFF.

The chain links TRBV29-1 to TRBJ2-3; 14 nucleotides align to TRBD2. Germline CDR1 reads SQVTM; CDR2 reads ANQGSEA. The CDR3 is made up of 16 amino acids. Trimming removed 5 bases from V and 5 bases from J; junction bases left unmatched: 9. For the CDR3, the DNA is TGCAGCGTTAGACCGGGACTAGCGGGGGTGGGAGATACGCAGTATTTT. Protein sequence: CSVRPGLAGVGDTQYF.

The CDR3 nucleotides read TGTGCCACCAAAGCGCCGAGTGGGGCCAACGTCCTGACTTTC. Amino acids: CATKAPSGANVLTF. The chain employs TRBV30 and TRBJ2-6, with D unclear. The CDR3 spans 14 residues. CDR1 and CDR2 from the germline V gene are GTSNPN and SVGIG (reference sequence). The V and J ends lost 8 bases and 3 bases respectively, with 14 bases between them.

This chain joins TRBV19 and TRBJ2-1; D not resolved. Germline V gene lookup returns CDR1 LNHDA and CDR2 SQIVND (reference sequence). The CDR3 is made up of 13 amino acids. The germline V and J ends were trimmed by 3 bases and 8 bases, with 11 bases remaining between them. The CDR3 DNA follows: TGTGCCAGTAGTATTGTAGGGTTGGATGAGCAGTTCTTC. Translation gives CASSIVGLDEQFF.

This sequence joins TRBV7-9 and TRBJ2-7; D gene ambiguous. The V end lost 1 base, the J end lost 4 bases, and 5 bases lay between the germline ends. This CDR3 is built from 12 residues. Germline CDR1 and CDR2: SEHNR and FQNEAQ (reference sequence). The CDR3 here is CASSLVIYEQYF. As DNA, the CDR3 is TGTGCCAGCAGCTTAGTAATTTACGAGCAGTACTTC.

This clone was seen a handful of times. The V and J genes are TRBV18 and TRBJ1-1; D is unresolved. This CDR3 has 11 residues. Trimming removed 3 bases from V and 3 bases from J, with 2 bases in between. CDR1 and CDR2 from the germline V gene are KGHSH and LQKENI. CDR3 coding DNA: TGTGCCAGCTCACCCGACACTGAAGCTTTCTTT. Translating it yields CASSPDTEAFF.

The CDR3 spells CASSQVSGVPNQPQHF. For the CDR3, the DNA is TGCGCCAGCAGCCAAGTCTCGGGGGTACCGAATCAGCCCCAGCATTTT. The J gene is TRBJ1-5, the V gene TRBV4-3, with D maybe TRBD1 (5 bases). CDR3 size: 16 residues. With 1 base removed from V and 4 bases from J, the gap between germline ends came to 14 bases. The V gene's germline CDR1 is LGHNA and CDR2 YSLEER.

V and J are TRBV5-1 and TRBJ1-2; D is undetermined. This CDR3 is 17 amino acids long. Trimming removed 2 bases from V and 3 bases from J, with 20 bases in between. The germline CDR1 and CDR2 sequences are SGHRS and YFSETQ. The CDR3 nucleotides read TGCGCCAGCAGCTTATTCCATGACGTGGGAAGAGACTATGGCTACACCTTC. Protein sequence: CASSLFHDVGRDYGYTF.

This rearrangement joins TRBV9 to TRBJ1-2, with 7 bases matching TRBD1. Germline V lookup: CDR1 SGDLS, CDR2 YYNGEE. V gave up 2 bases and J gave up 2 bases; unmatched junction bases: 6. The CDR3 extends over 15 amino acids. CDR3 coding DNA: TGTGCCAGCAGCGTCACGCAGGGGGGCAACTATGGCTACACCTTC. It encodes CASSVTQGGNYGYTF.

This chain connects TRBV14 to TRBJ1-4; 7 bases agree with TRBD1. The CDR3 contains 17 residues. V dropped 1 base and J dropped 4; count of bases not matched to a gene: 9. Germline V gene lookup returns CDR1 SGHDN and CDR2 FVKESK. The CDR3: CASSQARVGTVNEKLFF. The CDR3 region has the DNA TGTGCCAGCAGCCAAGCGAGAGTTGGGACAGTTAATGAAAAACTGTTTTTT.

This rearrangement joins TRBV28 to TRBJ1-2; 8 nucleotides match TRBD1. CDR3 length equals 14 residues. V lost 6 bases to trimming and J lost 6 bases; unmatched junction nucleotides: 9. The germline gives CDR1 MDHEN, CDR2 SYDVKM. The CDR3 DNA follows: TGTGCCAGCAGCCTGACAGGGGATCACCATGGCTACACCTTC. Protein: CASSLTGDHHGYTF.

The CDR3 is CASSWGQANQPQHF. CDR3 coding DNA: TGTGCCAGTAGTTGGGGACAGGCCAATCAGCCCCAGCATTTT. The rearrangement joins TRBV19 to TRBJ1-5; 8 bases align to TRBD1. Looked up from germline, CDR1 is LNHDA and CDR2 is SQIVND (reference sequence). The CDR3 is 14 amino acids. Unmatched junction bases numbered 3, after V lost 5 bases and J lost 3 bases.

The sample holds a few counts of this clone. V and J are TRBV5-4 and TRBJ1-6; no clear D gene. The CDR3 totals 17 residues. The germline V and J ends were trimmed by 4 bases and 2 bases, with 16 bases remaining between them. CDR1 is SGHNT, CDR2 YYREEE, per germline (reference sequence). CDR3 nucleotide sequence: TGTGCCAGCAGCGGCAGGAAGGGTGGCGCCTATAATTCACCCCTCCACTTT. As protein: CASSGRKGGAYNSPLHF.

CDR3 in amino acids: CASSSGTGGSGETQYF. CDR3 nucleotides: TGTGCCAGCAGTTCCGGGACAGGGGGGTCTGGGGAGACCCAGTACTTC. The genes are TRBV7-9 and TRBJ2-5, with 11 bases that match TRBD1. CDR3 length equals 16 residues. CDR1 and CDR2 (germline): SEHNR, FQNEAQ (reference sequence). V gave up 6 bases and J gave up 5 bases; unmatched junction bases: 11.

The rearrangement joins TRBV7-8 to TRBJ1-1; D call uncertain. Trimming took off 0 bases at V and 0 bases at J, with 5 bases between the two ends. CDR1 SGHVS and CDR2 FQNEAQ come from the germline V gene. The CDR3 has 14 amino acids. DNA of the CDR3: TGTGCCAGCAGCTTAGCGTTCTTGAACACTGAAGCTTTCTTT. Residues: CASSLAFLNTEAFF.

The chain recombines TRBV28 with TRBJ1-5; the match to TRBD1 covers 8 bases. V shed 6 bases and J 2 bases; nucleotides not matched to a gene: 6. The V gene's germline CDR1 is MDHEN and CDR2 SYDVKM. The CDR3 consists of 15 residues. The CDR3 nucleotides are TGTGCCAGCAGCCGGGACAGGCCAGGCAATCAGCCCCAGCATTTT. It is translated as CASSRDRPGNQPQHF.

J is TRBJ1-6 and V is TRBV19; D is unresolved. The CDR3 has 15 residues. V dropped 3 bases and J dropped 11 bases, with 17 bases sitting between them. Germline CDR1 reads LNHDA; CDR2 reads SQIVND (reference sequence). For the CDR3, the DNA is TGTGCCAGTAGTATCCCGACGGCCAAGCTGACACCCCTCCACTTT. Translation: CASSIPTAKLTPLHF. Looking up the rest from reference TRBV19 and TRBJ1-6 gives the full variable domain: DGGITQSPKYLFRKEGQNVTLSCEQNLNHDAMYWYRQDPGQGLRLIYYSQIVNDFQKGDIAEGYSVSREKKESFPLTVTSAQKNPTAFYLCASSIPTAKLTPLHFGNGTRLTVT.

V and J are TRBV19 and TRBJ1-5; no reliable D call. V lost 3 bases and J 5 bases, leaving 17 bases between the germline ends. This CDR3 comprises 16 residues. The germline V gene has CDR1 LNHDA and CDR2 SQIVND (reference sequence). The CDR3 DNA reads as TGTGCCAGTAGTATTACCCCCCGAAGGGTCTATCAGCCCCAGCATTTT. Protein product: CASSITPRRVYQPQHF.

This clone was recorded a few times. The V call is TRBV2, the J call TRBJ2-6; the D is unclear. V dropped 7 bases and J dropped 0 bases, with 10 bases sitting between them. The germline V gene has CDR1 SNHLY and CDR2 FYNNEI. The CDR3 has 15 residues. CDR3 nucleotides: TGTGCCAGCAAACTTGGGGACTCTGGGGCCAACGTCCTGACTTTC. This sequence encodes CASKLGDSGANVLTF.

This clone was picked up a small number of times. The chain joins TRBV5-8 to TRBJ2-7, with 9 nucleotides matching TRBD1. V was clipped by 6 bases and J by 2 bases; unmatched bases: 12. The germline V gene has CDR1 SGHTS and CDR2 YDEGEE. This CDR3 comprises 16 residues. The CDR3 loop is CASTRNPGQGTYEQYF. The CDR3 region has the DNA TGTGCCAGCACTCGGAACCCGGGACAGGGAACCTACGAGCAGTACTTC.

This clone has a single count. The V call is TRBV30, the J call TRBJ2-7; possibly TRBD1 for D (6 bases). The length of the CDR3 is 15 residues. The germline V gene has CDR1 GTSNPN and CDR2 SVGIG (reference sequence). The V end lost 4 bases, the J end lost 4 bases, and 20 bases lay between the germline ends. CDR3 region: CAWIPGWGQRYEQYF. Here the CDR3 DNA reads TGTGCCTGGATCCCAGGTTGGGGGCAGAGGTACGAGCAGTACTTC.